Listed below are T cell receptor beta chains from one sample, sequenced in a study of T cells in Graves' hyperthyroidism and ophthalmopathy. TCRdb passed the multiplex PCR reads through MiXCR, listing each CDR3 protein once. The data hold over 700,000 distinct CDR3 sequences, with roughly 20% observed a single time. Sample: blood. The source is a woman aged 45 to 65 with Graves' hyperthyroidism that later progressed to Graves' ophthalmopathy. CDR3s include the opening cysteine and the closing phenylalanine or tryptophan. D genes are given only for firm matches. Clone size is given for some rows only: seen once, a few or many times, or a class if the clone is expanded.

J gene,clone size,D gene,V gene,CDR3 DNA,CDR3 protein
TRBJ1-6,.,.,TRBV4-1,TGCGCCAGCAGCCAGTCGGACTTTGAAACGTCCTATAATTCACCCCTCCACTTT,CASSQSDFETSYNSPLHF
TRBJ2-5,many,.,TRBV18,TGTGCCAGCTCACAGAGGTCTAACCAAGAGACCCAGTACTTC,CASSQRSNQETQYF
TRBJ1-2,few,TRBD1,TRBV18,TGTGCCAGCTCACCCGTACCTGACAGGGGGCTAGGCTACACCTTC,CASSPVPDRGLGYTF
TRBJ1-5,.,.,TRBV7-6,TGTGCCAGCAGCAGAGACGGGGGAGGCAATCAGCCCCAGCATTTT,CASSRDGGGNQPQHF
TRBJ2-7,once,TRBD2,TRBV28,TGTGCCAGCAGTGTCTACGGGGGGGCCAACTACGAGCAGTACTTC,CASSVYGGANYEQYF
TRBJ1-5,many,.,TRBV20-1,TGCAGTGCTATTCGCCCCCTTAGCAATCAGCCCCAGCATTTT,CSAIRPLSNQPQHF
TRBJ2-1,.,.,TRBV19,TGTGCCACGAGGGACACCGCCATCTCGGGAAATGAGCAGTTCTTC,CATRDTAISGNEQFF
TRBJ1-5,few,.,TRBV24-1,TGTGCCACCAGTGATAAGCGGGCGCCTTGGGATCAGCCCCAGCATTTT,CATSDKRAPWDQPQHF
TRBJ1-1,.,.,TRBV10-1,TGCGCCAGCAGTGAGAGTAAGGGGACGGGCGCTGAAGCTTTCTTT,CASSESKGTGAEAFF
TRBJ2-1,few,TRBD2,TRBV27,TGTGCCAGCAGTTTGTTAGCGGGGGGGCCGAGTTTGTCCTACAATGAGCAGTTCTTC,CASSLLAGGPSLSYNEQFF
TRBJ2-7,many,TRBD2,TRBV6-1,TGTGCCAGCAGTTATTACGCGGGAGGCTCCTACGAGCAGTACTTC,CASSYYAGGSYEQYF
TRBJ1-1,few,.,TRBV4-1,TGCGCCAGCAGCCTGGACCCCGGGGGCATGAGGTCGGGAGCTTTCTTT,CASSLDPGGMRSGAFF
TRBJ1-4,many,TRBD1,TRBV3-1,TGTGCCAGCAGCCAATGGGACAGGAAGAATGAAAAACTGTTTTTT,CASSQWDRKNEKLFF
TRBJ2-2,.,TRBD1,TRBV7-2,TGTGCCAGCAGCTTACCAACAGGGGGAACCGGGGAGCTGTTTTTT,CASSLPTGGTGELFF
TRBJ2-3,few,TRBD2,TRBV30,TGTGCCTGGAGCCCCGGGGGGGGCGTAATGACCACAGATACGCAGTATTTT,CAWSPGGGVMTTDTQYF
TRBJ1-3,many,TRBD1,TRBV5-1,TGCGCCAGCAGCCCCGGGACAGGGGGCTACACCATATATTTT,CASSPGTGGYTIYF
TRBJ2-5,few,.,TRBV20-1,TGCAGTGCTAGAGGCAGGTCCTTGGAGACCCAGTACTTC,CSARGRSLETQYF
TRBJ1-1,.,TRBD1,TRBV5-1,TGCGCCAGCGGTAGGAGGCAGGGGGACACTGAAGCTTTCTTT,CASGRRQGDTEAFF
TRBJ1-1,.,TRBD1,TRBV7-6,TGTGCCAGCAGCTTAGGTTCTGTCGGACAGGGGATGAACACTGAAGCTTTCTTT,CASSLGSVGQGMNTEAFF
TRBJ1-5,.,.,TRBV29-1,TGCAGCGCCGAGATAGAGAGCAATCAGCCCCAGCATTTT,CSAEIESNQPQHF
TRBJ1-1,few,TRBD1,TRBV5-1,TGCGCCAGCAGCTCGACGTCACAGGGGAGGGACACTGAAGCTTTCTTT,CASSSTSQGRDTEAFF
TRBJ1-2,few,.,TRBV5-1,TGCGCCAGCAGCTTGGAGGGAGGGGACTATGGCTACACCTTC,CASSLEGGDYGYTF
TRBJ1-2,many,TRBD1,TRBV7-3,TGTGCCAGCAGCCCCGACGCTTGGGACAGCAACTATGGCTACACCTTC,CASSPDAWDSNYGYTF
TRBJ1-1,few,.,TRBV12-3/TRBV12-4,TGTGCCAGCAGTTTAGACTTTCCGGGGGAAGCTTTCTTT,CASSLDFPGEAFF
TRBJ2-3,.,TRBD2,TRBV19,TGTGCCAGTAGTGCTAATCTAGCGGGGGAATATACAGATACGCAGTATTTT,CASSANLAGEYTDTQYF
TRBJ2-5,few,TRBD2,TRBV27,TGTGCCAGCAGTTTACCGGGGGGGAACGTAGAGACCCAGTACTTC,CASSLPGGNVETQYF
TRBJ2-3,many,.,TRBV5-1,TGCGCCAGCAGCTTGGGAGACACGAGTTCAGATACGCAGTATTTT,CASSLGDTSSDTQYF
TRBJ2-3,.,.,TRBV18,TGTGCCAGCTCAAACAGGGAGAGTGAGGCAGATACGCAGTATTTT,CASSNRESEADTQYF
TRBJ2-5,many,.,TRBV6-1,TGTGCCAGCAGTGAAGATGGCTACCCAGAGACCCAGTACTTC,CASSEDGYPETQYF
TRBJ2-1,few,.,TRBV27,TGTGCCAGCAGTTTGGGAGCCGGGGGGCGCGGCGAGCAGTTCTTC,CASSLGAGGRGEQFF
TRBJ2-5,.,.,TRBV4-1,TGCGCCAGCAGCCAAGTCTATCCCCACAGCCAAGAGACCCAGTACTTC,CASSQVYPHSQETQYF
TRBJ1-2,once,.,TRBV7-9,TGTGCCAGCAGCACCGCCCGATATGAGGGCTACACCTTC,CASSTARYEGYTF
TRBJ2-5,many,.,TRBV18,TGTGCCAGCTCACCGGTAGCGGCCACTAAGACCCAGTACTTC,CASSPVAATKTQYF
TRBJ1-2,many,.,TRBV27,TGTGCCAGCAGTTTCCGGGGGGGCTATGGCTACACCTTC,CASSFRGGYGYTF
TRBJ2-3,many,TRBD2,TRBV2,TGTGCCAGCAGTGGGCTTAGCGGGGTAACAGATACGCAGTATTTT,CASSGLSGVTDTQYF
TRBJ2-7,.,.,TRBV7-9,TGTGCCAGCAGCTTAGTTCGGGACCCGAAGCAGTACTTC,CASSLVRDPKQYF
TRBJ2-7,few,.,TRBV27,TGTGCCAGCAGTTTACTGGGTGGCTCCGACGAGCAGTACTTC,CASSLLGGSDEQYF
TRBJ1-6,few,.,TRBV14,TGTGCCAGCAGCCAAAAATGGGGGGTCAATTCACCCCTCCACTTT,CASSQKWGVNSPLHF
TRBJ2-2,few,.,TRBV12-3/TRBV12-4,TGTGCCAGCAGGGGGGCCCGGGGCCTCGCGAACACCGGGGAGCTGTTTTTT,CASRGARGLANTGELFF